This T cell receptor beta chain derives from a study of blood T cell repertoires in COVID-19. The overall study: There were acute and convalescent COVID-19 samples, and they came from the United States, Italy and Spain.

Researchers sorted participants into cohorts using their self-reported clinical history. Original analysis: Estimated nucleated cell counts came from reference gene primer amplification. Measured with immunoSEQ multiplex PCR; TCRdb has only the in-frame clones, and not every one. The D gene and trimming were derived from the DNA, and the V and J assignments and clone size from that table. The sample records around 180,000 clones, 80% to 90% being singletons. This CDR3 has 14 amino acids. V lost 2 bases to trimming and J lost 2 bases, with 11 bases between them. Germline V gives CDR1 SGHRS, CDR2 YFSETQ.

Sequencing input: PBMCs or T cells enriched from blood (not recorded which). The rearrangement joins TRBV5-1 to TRBJ2-7, with a possible D match to TRBD2 (6 bases). The TCR was taken from a woman in her forties with acute COVID-19. The chain's CDR3 is CASSFLRGAYEQYF. CDR3 DNA sequence: TGCGCCAGCAGCTTTCTGCGGGGCGCCTACGAGCAGTACTTC. The entire variable domain, with the rest obtained from reference TRBV5-1 and TRBJ2-7, is as follows: KAGVTQTPRYLIKTRGQQVTLSCSPISGHRSVSWYQQTPGQGLQFLFEYFSETQRNKGNFPGRFSGRQFSNSRSEMNVSTLELGDSALYLCASSFLRGAYEQYFGPGTRLTVT.